Given below is one T cell receptor beta chain in context. The target antigen is unknown. These data belong to a study of cytomegalovirus exposure and HLA in healthy donors. This PCR relied on a set of 60 Vbeta primers and 13 Jbeta primers. TCRdb keeps only in-frame clones here, not all; method: immunoSEQ multiplex PCR. This sample has under 200,000 clones, with roughly 80% found just once. CDR1 is MNHNS and CDR2 is SASEGT in the germline V gene. This CDR3 comprises 18 residues. With 5 bases clipped from V and 7 bases from J, the junction kept 20 bases outside the gene matches. Broader study findings: In a later analysis, DRB1 alleles had the most associated TCRs; HLA-C alleles the fewest. A list of roughly 160 TCR beta chains associated with cytomegalovirus was given. Reports described diagnosis of cytomegalovirus status by the classifier as highly specific and sensitive.

The chain carries TRBV6-1 and TRBJ2-1; 7 nucleotides line up with TRBD2. This TCR derives from a man between 35 and 55 years old in good health and CMV-seronegative. Sample: PBMCs. The chain's CDR3 is CASSQGMSAGTIRNEQFF. CDR3 DNA: TGTGCCAGCAGTCAAGGGATGTCAGCGGGGACCATCCGGAATGAGCAGTTCTTC.